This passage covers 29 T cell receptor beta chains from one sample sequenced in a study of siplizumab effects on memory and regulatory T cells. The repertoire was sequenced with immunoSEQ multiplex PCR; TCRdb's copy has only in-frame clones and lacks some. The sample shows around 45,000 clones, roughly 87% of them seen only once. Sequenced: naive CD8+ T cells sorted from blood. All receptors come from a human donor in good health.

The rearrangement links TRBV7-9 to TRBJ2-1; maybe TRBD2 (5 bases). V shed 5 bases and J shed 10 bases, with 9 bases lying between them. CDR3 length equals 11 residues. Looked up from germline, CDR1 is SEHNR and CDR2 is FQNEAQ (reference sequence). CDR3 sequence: CASSPAGEQFF. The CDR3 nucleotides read TGTGCCAGCAGCCCGGCGGGCGAGCAGTTCTTC.

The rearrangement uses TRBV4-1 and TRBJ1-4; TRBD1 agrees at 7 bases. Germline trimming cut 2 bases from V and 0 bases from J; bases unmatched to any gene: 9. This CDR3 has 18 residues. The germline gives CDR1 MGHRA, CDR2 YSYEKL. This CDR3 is CASSQLPTGTSTNEKLFF. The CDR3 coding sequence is TGCGCCAGCAGCCAATTACCGACAGGGACCTCAACTAATGAAAAACTGTTTTTT.

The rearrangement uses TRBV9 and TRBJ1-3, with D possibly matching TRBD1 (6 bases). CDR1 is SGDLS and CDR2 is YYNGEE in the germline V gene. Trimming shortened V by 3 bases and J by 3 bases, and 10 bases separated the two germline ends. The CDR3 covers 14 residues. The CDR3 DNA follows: TGTGCCAGCAGCGAAACAGGGATTGGAAACACCATATATTTT. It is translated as CASSETGIGNTIYF.

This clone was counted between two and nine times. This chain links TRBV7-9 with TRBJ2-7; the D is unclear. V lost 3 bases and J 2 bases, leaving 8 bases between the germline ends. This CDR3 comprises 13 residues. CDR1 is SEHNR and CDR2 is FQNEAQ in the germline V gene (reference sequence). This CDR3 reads CASSFGPAYEQYF. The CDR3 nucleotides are TGTGCCAGCAGCTTTGGACCAGCCTACGAGCAGTACTTC.

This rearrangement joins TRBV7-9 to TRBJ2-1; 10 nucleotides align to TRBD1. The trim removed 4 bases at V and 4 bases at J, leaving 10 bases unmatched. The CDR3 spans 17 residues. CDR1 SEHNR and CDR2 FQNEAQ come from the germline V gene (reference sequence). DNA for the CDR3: TGTGCCAGCAGCTCACGACAGGGGGCAGCCACTTACAATGAGCAGTTCTTC. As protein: CASSSRQGAATYNEQFF.

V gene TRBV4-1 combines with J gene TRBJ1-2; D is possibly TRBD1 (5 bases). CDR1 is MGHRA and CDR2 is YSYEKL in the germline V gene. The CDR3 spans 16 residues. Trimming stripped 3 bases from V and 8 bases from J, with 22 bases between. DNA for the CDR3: TGCGCCAGCAGCCAGACCGGGACCCTGGATTTGGGCGGCTACACCTTC. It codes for CASSQTGTLDLGGYTF.

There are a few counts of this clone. The CDR3 coding sequence is TGTGCCAGCAGTGTGGGAGACAGGGACGGGGCCCAGCATTTT. Its protein is CASSVGDRDGAQHF. The genes are TRBV9 and TRBJ1-5; 7 positions match TRBD1. CDR1 SGDLS and CDR2 YYNGEE come from the germline V gene. The CDR3 consists of 14 residues. V dropped 5 bases and J dropped 11; count of bases not matched to a gene: 13.

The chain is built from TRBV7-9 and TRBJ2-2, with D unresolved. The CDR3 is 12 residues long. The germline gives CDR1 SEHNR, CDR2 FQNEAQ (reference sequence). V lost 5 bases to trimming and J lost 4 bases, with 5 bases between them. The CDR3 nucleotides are TGTGCCAGCAGCGGGATCACCGGGGAGCTGTTTTTT. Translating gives CASSGITGELFF.

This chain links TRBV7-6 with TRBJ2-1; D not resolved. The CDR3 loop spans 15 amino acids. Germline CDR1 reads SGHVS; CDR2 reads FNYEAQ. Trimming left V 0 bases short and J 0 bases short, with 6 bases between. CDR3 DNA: TGTGCCAGCAGCTTAGCGACCAGCTCCTACAATGAGCAGTTCTTC. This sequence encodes CASSLATSSYNEQFF. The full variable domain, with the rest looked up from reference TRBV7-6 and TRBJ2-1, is GAGVSQSPRYKVTKRGQDVALRCDPISGHVSLYWYRQALGQGPEFLTYFNYEAQQDKSGLPNDRFSAERPEGSISTLTIQRTEQRDSAMYRCASSLATSSYNEQFFGPGTRLTVL.

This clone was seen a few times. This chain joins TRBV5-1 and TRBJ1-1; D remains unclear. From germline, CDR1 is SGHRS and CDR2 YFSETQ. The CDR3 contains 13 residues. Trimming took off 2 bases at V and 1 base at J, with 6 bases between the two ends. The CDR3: CASSLSPNTEAFF. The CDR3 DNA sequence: TGCGCCAGCAGCTTATCACCGAACACTGAAGCTTTCTTT. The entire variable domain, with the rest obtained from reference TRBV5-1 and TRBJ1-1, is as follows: KAGVTQTPRYLIKTRGQQVTLSCSPISGHRSVSWYQQTPGQGLQFLFEYFSETQRNKGNFPGRFSGRQFSNSRSEMNVSTLELGDSALYLCASSLSPNTEAFFGQGTRLTVV.

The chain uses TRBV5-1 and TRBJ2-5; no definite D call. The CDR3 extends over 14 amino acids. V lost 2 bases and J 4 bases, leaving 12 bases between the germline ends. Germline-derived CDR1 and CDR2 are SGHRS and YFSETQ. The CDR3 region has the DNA TGCGCCAGCAGCTTAGGCTCTCCCCGAGAGACCCAGTACTTC. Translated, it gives CASSLGSPRETQYF.

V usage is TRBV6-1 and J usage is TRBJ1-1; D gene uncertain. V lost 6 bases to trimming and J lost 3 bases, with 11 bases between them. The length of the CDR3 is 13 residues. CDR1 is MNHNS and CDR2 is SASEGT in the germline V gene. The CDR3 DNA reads TGTGCCAGCAGCGCAGGAGGGCACACTGAAGCTTTCTTT. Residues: CASSAGGHTEAFF.

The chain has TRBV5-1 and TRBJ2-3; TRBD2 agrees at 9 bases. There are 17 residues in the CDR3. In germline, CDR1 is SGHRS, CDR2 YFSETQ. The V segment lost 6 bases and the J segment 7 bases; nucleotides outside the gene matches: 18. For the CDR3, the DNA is TGCGCCAGCAACGGCATCGGGACTAGCCTATTAAAAAATACGCAGTATTTT. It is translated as CASNGIGTSLLKNTQYF. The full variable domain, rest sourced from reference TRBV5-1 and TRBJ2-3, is KAGVTQTPRYLIKTRGQQVTLSCSPISGHRSVSWYQQTPGQGLQFLFEYFSETQRNKGNFPGRFSGRQFSNSRSEMNVSTLELGDSALYLCASNGIGTSLLKNTQYFGPGTRLTVL.

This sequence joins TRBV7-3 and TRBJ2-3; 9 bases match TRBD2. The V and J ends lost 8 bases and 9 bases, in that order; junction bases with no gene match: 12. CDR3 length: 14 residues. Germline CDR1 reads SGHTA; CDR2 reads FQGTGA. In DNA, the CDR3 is TGTGCCAGCTCCCCTTTAGCGGGAGAGGGGACGCAGTATTTT. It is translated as CASSPLAGEGTQYF.

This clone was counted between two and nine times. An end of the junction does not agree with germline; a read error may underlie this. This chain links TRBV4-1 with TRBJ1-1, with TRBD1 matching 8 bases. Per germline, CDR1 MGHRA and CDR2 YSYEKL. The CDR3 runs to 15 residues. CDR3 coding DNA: TGCGCCAGCAGCCACGAGGACAGGGTGAATACTGAAGCTTTCTTT. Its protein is CASSHEDRVNTEAFF.

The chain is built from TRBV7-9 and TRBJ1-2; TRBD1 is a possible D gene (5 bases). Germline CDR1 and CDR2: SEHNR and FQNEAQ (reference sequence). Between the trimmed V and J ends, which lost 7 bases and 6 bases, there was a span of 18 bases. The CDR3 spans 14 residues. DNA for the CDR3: TGTGCCAGCACAGGGCTTCCCCCTATCCATGGCTACACCTTC. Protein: CASTGLPPIHGYTF.

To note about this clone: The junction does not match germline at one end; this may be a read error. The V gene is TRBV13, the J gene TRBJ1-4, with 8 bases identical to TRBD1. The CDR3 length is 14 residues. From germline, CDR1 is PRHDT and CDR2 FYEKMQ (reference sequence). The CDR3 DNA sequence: TGTGCCAGCAGCTTGGAGACAGGGGAGAAAAAGCTGTTTTTT. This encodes CASSLETGEKKLFF.

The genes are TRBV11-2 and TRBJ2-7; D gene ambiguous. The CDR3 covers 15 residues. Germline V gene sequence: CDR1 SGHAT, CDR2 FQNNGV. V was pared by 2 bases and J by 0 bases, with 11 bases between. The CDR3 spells CASSLMAASSYEQYF. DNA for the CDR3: TGTGCCAGCAGCTTAATGGCGGCCAGCTCCTACGAGCAGTACTTC.

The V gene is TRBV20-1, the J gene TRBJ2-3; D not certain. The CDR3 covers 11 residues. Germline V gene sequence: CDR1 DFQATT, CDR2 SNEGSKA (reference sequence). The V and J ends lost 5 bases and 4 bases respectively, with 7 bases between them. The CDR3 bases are TGCAGTGCTCCGTCCGCAGATACGCAGTATTTT. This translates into CSAPSADTQYF.

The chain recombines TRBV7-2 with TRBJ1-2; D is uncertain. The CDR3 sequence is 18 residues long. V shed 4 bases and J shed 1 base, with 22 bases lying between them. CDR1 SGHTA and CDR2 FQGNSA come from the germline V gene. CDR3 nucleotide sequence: TGTGCCAGCAGCTACTATCCAGAGCCGGGTTTAAGTAACTATGGCTACACCTTC. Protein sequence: CASSYYPEPGLSNYGYTF.

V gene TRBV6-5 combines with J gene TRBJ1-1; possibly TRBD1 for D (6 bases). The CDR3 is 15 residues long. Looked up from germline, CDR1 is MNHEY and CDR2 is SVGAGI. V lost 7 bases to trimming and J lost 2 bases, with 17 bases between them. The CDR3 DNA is TGTGCCAGCAACCCCTTAGGGGGGCCTAACACTGAAGCTTTCTTT. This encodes CASNPLGGPNTEAFF.

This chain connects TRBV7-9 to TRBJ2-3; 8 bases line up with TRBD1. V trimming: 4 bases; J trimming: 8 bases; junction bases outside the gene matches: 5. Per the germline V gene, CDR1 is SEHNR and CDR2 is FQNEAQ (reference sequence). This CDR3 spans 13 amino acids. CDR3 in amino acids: CASSSDRGFTQYF. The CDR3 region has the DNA TGTGCCAGCAGCTCAGACAGGGGTTTTACGCAGTATTTT.

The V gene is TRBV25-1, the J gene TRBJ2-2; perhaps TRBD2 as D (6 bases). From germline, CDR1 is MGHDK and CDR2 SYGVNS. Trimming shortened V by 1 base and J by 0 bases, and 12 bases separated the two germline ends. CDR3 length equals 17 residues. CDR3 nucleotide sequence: TGTGCCAGCAGTGAATCTGGGGGGATTACGAACACCGGGGAGCTGTTTTTT. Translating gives CASSESGGITNTGELFF.

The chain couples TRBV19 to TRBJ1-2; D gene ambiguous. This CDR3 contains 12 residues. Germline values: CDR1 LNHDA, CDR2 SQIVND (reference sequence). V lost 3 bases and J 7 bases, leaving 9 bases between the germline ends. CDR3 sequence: CASSIGDSGYTF. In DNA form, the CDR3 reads TGTGCCAGTAGTATTGGCGATTCTGGCTACACCTTC.

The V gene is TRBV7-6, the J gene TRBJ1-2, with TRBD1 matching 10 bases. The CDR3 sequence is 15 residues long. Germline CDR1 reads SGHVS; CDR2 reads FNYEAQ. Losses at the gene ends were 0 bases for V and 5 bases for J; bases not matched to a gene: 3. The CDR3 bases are TGTGCCAGCAGCTTAGCGCGGGACAGGGGTTATGGCTACACCTTC. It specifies CASSLARDRGYGYTF.

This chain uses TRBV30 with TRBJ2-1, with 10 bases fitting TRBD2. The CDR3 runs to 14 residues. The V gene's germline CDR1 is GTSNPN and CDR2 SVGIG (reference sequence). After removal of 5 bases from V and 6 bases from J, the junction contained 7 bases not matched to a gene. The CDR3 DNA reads TGTGCCTGGGCCAGCGGGAGGGCCCTCAATGAGCAGTTCTTC. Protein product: CAWASGRALNEQFF.

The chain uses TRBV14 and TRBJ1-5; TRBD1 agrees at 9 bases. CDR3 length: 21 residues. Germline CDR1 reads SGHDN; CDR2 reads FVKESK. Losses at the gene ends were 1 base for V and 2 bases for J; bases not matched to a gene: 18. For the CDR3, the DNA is TGTGCCAGCAGCCAAGTCAGCGGGACAGGGCTAAGGTCCTGGGGCAATCAGCCCCAGCATTTT. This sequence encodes CASSQVSGTGLRSWGNQPQHF. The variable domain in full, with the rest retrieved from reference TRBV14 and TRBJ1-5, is EAGVTQFPSHSVIEKGQTVTLRCDPISGHDNLYWYRRVMGKEIKFLLHFVKESKQDESGMPNNRFLAERTGGTYSTLKVQPAELEDSGVYFCASSQVSGTGLRSWGNQPQHFGDGTRLSIL.

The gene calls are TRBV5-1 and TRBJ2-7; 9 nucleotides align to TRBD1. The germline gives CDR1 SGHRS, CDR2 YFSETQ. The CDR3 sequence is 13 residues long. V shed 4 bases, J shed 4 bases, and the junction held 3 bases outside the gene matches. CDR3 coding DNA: TGCGCCAGCAGCGCGGGACAGGGATACGAGCAGTACTTC. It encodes CASSAGQGYEQYF.

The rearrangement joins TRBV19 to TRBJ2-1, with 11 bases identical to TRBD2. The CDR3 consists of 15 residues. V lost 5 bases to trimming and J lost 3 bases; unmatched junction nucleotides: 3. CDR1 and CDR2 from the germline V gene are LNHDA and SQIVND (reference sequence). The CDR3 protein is CASSFGTSGYNEQFF. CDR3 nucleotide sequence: TGTGCCAGTAGTTTCGGGACTAGCGGCTACAATGAGCAGTTCTTC.